The TCR beta chain under discussion was sequenced for a study of T cell clonotyping in hematopoietic cell transplantation (dated by TCRdb to 2020 to 2022). Regarding the complete study: A total of fewer than 150 blood samples were gathered in the study from 30 to 40 consecutive transplant recipients along with their related donors. Recruitment of patients was conducted between late 2015 and January 2017, and follow-up was continued until late 2020 or death. The full study reports these points: Sample size was limited, and cells were not sorted, so CD4 and CD8 repertoire contributions could not be separated. Recipient repertoires showed only a small fraction of overlap with donor repertoires, and over 97% appeared de novo at the given depth. After transplant, TCR diversity in recipients dropped, and pathologically expanded clonotypes climbed progressively between day 30 and day 180. Broader TCR repertoire diversity after transplant was predicted by Inverse Simpson Index values from donors and from recipients before transplant.

TCR beta CDR3 regions were amplified from genomic DNA with the immunoSEQ assay, a bias-controlled multiplex PCR using V- and J-specific primers. In a second PCR step, the CDR3 amplicons were tagged with a proprietary barcode plus Illumina adapter sequences. An Illumina MiSeq instrument was used for sequencing of the CDR3 libraries. On the authors' methods: Export and quality control were done with immunoSEQ Analyzer 3.0, while downstream analyses used R Bioconductor and Immunarch. Repertoire metrics were calculated using only productive rearrangements within the normalized downsampled data set. In the normalized cohort, a clonotype counted as pathologically expanded if the clonotype was larger than 5 templates. Repertoire diversity was measured with the Inverse Simpson Index. To capture all clonotypes, CMV-specificity analyses were performed on the non-normalized data set. The source is immuneACCESS, and TCRdb retained only in-frame sequences with V and J called. Part of the clones is not carried over; for the studies checked, unresolved V genes explain less than half of this, and the remainder is unexplained. That table gives V, J and clone size, and the DNA gave D and trimming. Within this sample are several thousand clones, with approximately 87% of them counted one time only. The ten largest clonotypes hold about 40% of the sample.

The time point label on this specimen signifies: 180 days after allo-HCT. Blood from recipients was drawn roughly 28 days before transplant, then again at days 30, 100 and 180 after transplant. Nuclei Lysis Solution was used to extract genomic DNA from fresh or cryopreserved unfractionated peripheral blood mononuclear cells. This clone is characterized as hyperexpanded (1% or more). Its antigen remains unidentified. Qualities for individual bases were not recorded, and no much larger clone is one base off. The CDR3 covers 14 residues, taking in both the cysteine and the phenylalanine. Only the CDR3 region is kept as DNA, spanning 42 bases read in frame from base 1. CDR1 and CDR2, looked up from the germline V gene, are MGHDK and SYGVNS. Trimming at the junction amounts to 3 bases on V and 7 bases on J, and the germline ends lie 15 bases apart.

This receptor was taken from a human patient who had an allogeneic stem cell transplant, so the T cells may come from the graft donor. The donor label of this sample is uncertain. Some clones in this sample may be carry-over from other donors' samples. The sample in question was PBMCs, obtained 180 days after allogeneic stem cell transplant. The chain uses TRBV25-1 and TRBJ1-2; the D segment cannot be called with confidence. CDR3 sequence: CASSELGSVFGYTF. The sequence in DNA is TGTGCCAGCAGTGAGCTCGGGTCGGTATTTGGCTACACCTTC.